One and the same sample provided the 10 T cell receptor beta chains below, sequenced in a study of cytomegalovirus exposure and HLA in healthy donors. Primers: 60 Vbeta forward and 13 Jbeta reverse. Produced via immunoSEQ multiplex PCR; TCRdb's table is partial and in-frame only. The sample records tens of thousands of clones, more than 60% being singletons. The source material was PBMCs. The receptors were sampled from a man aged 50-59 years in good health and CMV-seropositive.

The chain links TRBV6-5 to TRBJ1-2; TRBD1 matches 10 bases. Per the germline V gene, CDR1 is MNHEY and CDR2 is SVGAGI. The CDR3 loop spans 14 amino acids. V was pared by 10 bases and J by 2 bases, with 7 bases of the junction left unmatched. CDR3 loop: CATKPDRGNYGYTF. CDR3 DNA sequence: TGTGCCACCAAACCGGACAGGGGGAACTATGGCTACACCTTC.

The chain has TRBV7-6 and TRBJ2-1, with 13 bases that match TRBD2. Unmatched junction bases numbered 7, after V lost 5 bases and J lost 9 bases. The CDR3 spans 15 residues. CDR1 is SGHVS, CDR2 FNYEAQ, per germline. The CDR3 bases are TGTGCCAGCAGCCCCGGACTAGCGGGAGTCGCTGAGCAGTTCTTC. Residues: CASSPGLAGVAEQFF.

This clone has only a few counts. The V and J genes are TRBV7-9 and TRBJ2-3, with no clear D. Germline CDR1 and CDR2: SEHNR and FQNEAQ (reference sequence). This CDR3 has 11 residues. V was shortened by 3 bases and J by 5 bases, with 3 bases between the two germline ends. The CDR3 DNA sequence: TGTGCCAGCAGCTTCCTAGATACGCAGTATTTT. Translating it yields CASSFLDTQYF. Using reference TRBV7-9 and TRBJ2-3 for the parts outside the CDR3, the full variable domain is DTGVSQNPRHKITKRGQNVTFRCDPISEHNRLYWYRQTLGQGPEFLTYFQNEAQLEKSRLLSDRFSAERPKGSFSTLEIQRTEQGDSAMYLCASSFLDTQYFGPGTRLTVL.

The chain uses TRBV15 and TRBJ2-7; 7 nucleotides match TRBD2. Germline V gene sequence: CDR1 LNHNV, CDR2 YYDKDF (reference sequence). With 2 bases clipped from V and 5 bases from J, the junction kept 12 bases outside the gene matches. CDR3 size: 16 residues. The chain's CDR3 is CATSRRRGAGSHEQYF. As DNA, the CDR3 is TGTGCCACCAGCAGAAGGAGGGGAGCGGGAAGCCACGAGCAGTACTTC.

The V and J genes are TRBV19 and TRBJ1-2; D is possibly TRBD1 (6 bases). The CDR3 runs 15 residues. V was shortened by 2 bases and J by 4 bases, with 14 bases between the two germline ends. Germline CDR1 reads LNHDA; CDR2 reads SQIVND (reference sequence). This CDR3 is CASSITPQGSYGYTF. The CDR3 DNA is TGTGCCAGTAGTATAACTCCCCAGGGGAGCTATGGCTACACCTTC.

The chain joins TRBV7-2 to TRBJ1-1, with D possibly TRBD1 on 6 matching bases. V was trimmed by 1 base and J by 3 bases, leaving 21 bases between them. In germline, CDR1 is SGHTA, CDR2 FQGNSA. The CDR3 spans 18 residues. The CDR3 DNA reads TGTGCCAGCAGCTTAGTAGGGGCAGGGGTGGGGAAGGACACTGAAGCTTTCTTT. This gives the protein CASSLVGAGVGKDTEAFF.

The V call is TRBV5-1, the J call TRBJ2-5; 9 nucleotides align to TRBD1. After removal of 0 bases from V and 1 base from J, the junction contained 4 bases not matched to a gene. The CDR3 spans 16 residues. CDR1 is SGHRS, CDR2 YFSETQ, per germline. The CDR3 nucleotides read TGCGCCAGCAGCTTGGCCCCGACAGGGGGCCAAGAGACCCAGTACTTC. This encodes CASSLAPTGGQETQYF.

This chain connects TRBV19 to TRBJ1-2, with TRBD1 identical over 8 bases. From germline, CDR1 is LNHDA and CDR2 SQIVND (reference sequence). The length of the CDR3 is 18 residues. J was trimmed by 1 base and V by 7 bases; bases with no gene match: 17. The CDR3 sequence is CASKGPGQDNFVNYGYTF. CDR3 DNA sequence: TGTGCCAGTAAGGGCCCGGGACAGGATAATTTCGTTAACTATGGCTACACCTTC. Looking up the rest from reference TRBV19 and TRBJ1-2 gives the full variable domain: DGGITQSPKYLFRKEGQNVTLSCEQNLNHDAMYWYRQDPGQGLRLIYYSQIVNDFQKGDIAEGYSVSREKKESFPLTVTSAQKNPTAFYLCASKGPGQDNFVNYGYTFGSGTRLTVV.

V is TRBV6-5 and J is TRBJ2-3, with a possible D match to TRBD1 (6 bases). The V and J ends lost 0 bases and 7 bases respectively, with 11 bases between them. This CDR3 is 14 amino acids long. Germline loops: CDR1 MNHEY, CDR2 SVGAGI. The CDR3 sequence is CASSYSKGVHTQYF. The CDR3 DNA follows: TGTGCCAGCAGTTACTCAAAGGGGGTTCATACGCAGTATTTT.

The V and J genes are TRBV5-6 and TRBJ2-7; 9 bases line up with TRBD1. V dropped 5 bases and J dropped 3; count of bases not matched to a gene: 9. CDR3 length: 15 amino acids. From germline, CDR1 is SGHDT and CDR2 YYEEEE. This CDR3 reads CASSKSGQGLYEQYF. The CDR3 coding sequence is TGTGCCAGCAGTAAATCGGGACAGGGACTCTACGAGCAGTACTTC.